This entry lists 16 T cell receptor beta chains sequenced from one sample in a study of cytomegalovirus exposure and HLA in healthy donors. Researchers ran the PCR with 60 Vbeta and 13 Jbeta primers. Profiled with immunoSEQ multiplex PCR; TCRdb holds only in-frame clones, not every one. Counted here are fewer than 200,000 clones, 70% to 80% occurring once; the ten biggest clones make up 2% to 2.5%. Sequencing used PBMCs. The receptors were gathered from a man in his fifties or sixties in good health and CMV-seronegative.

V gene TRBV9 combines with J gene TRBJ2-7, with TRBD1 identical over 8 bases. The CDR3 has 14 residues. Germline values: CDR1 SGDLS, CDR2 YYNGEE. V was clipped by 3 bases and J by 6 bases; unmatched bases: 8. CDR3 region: CASSAQGARSEQYF. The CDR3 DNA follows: TGTGCCAGCAGCGCCCAGGGGGCACGGAGCGAGCAGTACTTC.

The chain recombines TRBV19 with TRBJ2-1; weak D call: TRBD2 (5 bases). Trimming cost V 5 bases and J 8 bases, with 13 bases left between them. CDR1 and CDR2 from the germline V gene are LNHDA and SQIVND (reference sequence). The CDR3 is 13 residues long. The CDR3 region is CASSPPELDEQFF. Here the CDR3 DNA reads TGTGCCAGTAGTCCCCCCGAACTAGATGAGCAGTTCTTC.

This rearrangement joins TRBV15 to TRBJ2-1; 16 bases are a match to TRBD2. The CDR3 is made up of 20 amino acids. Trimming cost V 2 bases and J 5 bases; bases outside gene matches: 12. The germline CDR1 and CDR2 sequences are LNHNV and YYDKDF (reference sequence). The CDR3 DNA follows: TGTGCCACCAGCAGATCAACCGGGACTAGCGGGAGGGCCTTAGACAATGAGCAGTTCTTC. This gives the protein CATSRSTGTSGRALDNEQFF. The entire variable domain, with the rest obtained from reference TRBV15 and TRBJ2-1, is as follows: DAMVIQNPRYQVTQFGKPVTLSCSQTLNHNVMYWYQQKSSQAPKLLFHYYDKDFNNEADTPDNFQSRRPNTSFCFLDIRSPGLGDTAMYLCATSRSTGTSGRALDNEQFFGPGTRLTVL.

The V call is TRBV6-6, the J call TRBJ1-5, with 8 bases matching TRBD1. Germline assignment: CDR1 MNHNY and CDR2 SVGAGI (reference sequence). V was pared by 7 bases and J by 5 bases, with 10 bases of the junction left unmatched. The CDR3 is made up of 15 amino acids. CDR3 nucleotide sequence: TGTGCCAGCATCCAAGGACAGGGCTGGGATCAGCCCCAGCATTTT. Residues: CASIQGQGWDQPQHF.

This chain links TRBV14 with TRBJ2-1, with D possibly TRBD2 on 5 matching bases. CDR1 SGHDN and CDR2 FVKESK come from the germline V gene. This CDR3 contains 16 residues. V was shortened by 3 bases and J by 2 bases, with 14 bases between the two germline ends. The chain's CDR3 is CASSQDDNGAYNEQFF. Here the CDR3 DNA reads TGTGCCAGCAGCCAGGACGACAACGGGGCCTACAATGAGCAGTTCTTC.

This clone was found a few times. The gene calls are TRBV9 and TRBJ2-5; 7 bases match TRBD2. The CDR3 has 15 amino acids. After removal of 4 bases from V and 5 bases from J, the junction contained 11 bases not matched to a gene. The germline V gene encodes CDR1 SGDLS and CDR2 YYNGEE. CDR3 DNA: TGTGCCAGCAGCCCACGGACTAGTTTTGGGGAGACCCAGTACTTC. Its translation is CASSPRTSFGETQYF.

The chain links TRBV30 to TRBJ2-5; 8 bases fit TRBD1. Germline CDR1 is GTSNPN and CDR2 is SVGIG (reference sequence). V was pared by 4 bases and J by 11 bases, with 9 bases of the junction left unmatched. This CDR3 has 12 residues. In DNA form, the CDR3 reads TGTGCCTGGATGGGACAGGCGAGGGAGCAGTACTTC. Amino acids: CAWMGQAREQYF.

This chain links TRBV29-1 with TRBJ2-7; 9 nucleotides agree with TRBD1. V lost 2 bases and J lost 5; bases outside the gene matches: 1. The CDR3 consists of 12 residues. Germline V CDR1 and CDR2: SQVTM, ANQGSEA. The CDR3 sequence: CSVETGGDEQYF. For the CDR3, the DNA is TGCAGCGTTGAAACAGGGGGCGACGAGCAGTACTTC.

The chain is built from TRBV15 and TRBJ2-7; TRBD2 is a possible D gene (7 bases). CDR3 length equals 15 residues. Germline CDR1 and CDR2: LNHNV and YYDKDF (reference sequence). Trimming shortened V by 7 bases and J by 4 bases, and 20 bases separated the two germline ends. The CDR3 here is CATKGGGSNLYEQYF. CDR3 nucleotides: TGTGCCACCAAGGGAGGGGGTTCAAACTTGTACGAGCAGTACTTC.

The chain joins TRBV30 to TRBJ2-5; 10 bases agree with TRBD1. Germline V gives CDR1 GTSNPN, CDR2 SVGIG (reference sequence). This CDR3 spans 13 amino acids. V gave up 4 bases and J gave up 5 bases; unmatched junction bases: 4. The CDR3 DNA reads TGTGCCTGGACCCCGGACAGGGGGGAGACCCAGTACTTC. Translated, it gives CAWTPDRGETQYF.

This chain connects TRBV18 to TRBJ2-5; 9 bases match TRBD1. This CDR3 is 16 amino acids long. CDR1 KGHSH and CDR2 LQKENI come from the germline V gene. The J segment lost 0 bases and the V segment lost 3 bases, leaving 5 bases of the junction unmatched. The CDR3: CASSPDRGLYQETQYF. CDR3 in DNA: TGTGCCAGCTCACCGGACAGGGGACTGTACCAAGAGACCCAGTACTTC.

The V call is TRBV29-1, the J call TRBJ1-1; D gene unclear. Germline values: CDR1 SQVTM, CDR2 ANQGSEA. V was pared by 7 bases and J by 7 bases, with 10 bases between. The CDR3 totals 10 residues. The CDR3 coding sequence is TGCAGCGCCGTTACGGGTGAAGCTTTCTTT. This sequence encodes CSAVTGEAFF.

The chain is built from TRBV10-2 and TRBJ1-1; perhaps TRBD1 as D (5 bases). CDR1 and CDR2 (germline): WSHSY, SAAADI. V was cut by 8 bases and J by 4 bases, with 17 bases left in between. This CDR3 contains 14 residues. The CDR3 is CASLTAGGGTEAFF. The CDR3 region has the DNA TGCGCCAGCCTTACTGCGGGGGGGGGCACTGAAGCTTTCTTT.

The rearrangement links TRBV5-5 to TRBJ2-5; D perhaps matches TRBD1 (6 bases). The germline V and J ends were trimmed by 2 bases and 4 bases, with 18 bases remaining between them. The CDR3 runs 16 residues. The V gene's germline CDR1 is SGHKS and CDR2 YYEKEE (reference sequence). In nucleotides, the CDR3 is TGTGCCAGCAGCTTTTATCTCAGGGGAACAGGAGAGACCCAGTACTTC. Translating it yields CASSFYLRGTGETQYF.

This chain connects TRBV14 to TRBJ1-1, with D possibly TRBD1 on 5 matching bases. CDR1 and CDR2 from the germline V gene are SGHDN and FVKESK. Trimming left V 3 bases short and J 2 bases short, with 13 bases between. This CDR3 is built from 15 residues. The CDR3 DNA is TGTGCCAGCAGCCAGTGGAAGGGGATTAACACTGAAGCTTTCTTT. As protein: CASSQWKGINTEAFF.

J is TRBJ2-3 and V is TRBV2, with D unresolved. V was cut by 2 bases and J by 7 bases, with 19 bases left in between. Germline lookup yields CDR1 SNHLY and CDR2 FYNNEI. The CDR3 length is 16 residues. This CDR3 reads CASSEIMVNIVNTQYF. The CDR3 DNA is TGTGCCAGCAGTGAAATAATGGTGAACATTGTAAATACGCAGTATTTT.